The 24 T cell receptor beta chains presented below share a single source sample, sequenced in a study of T cells in Graves' hyperthyroidism and ophthalmopathy. Amplified regions were TCR beta CDR3 sequences from RNA transcripts. The HTBI primer set served for first-round RT-PCR of the TCR CDR3. TCRdb re-analysed the multiplex PCR reads in MiXCR, keeping a single row per CDR3 protein. The repertoire holds about 600,000 distinct CDR3 sequences, with approximately 15% as singletons. Sample: blood. These receptors were collected from a woman aged 40-49 years with Graves' ophthalmopathy.

This chain links TRBV4-1 with TRBJ2-4; D unresolved. Germline CDR1 MGHRA, CDR2 YSYEKL. The CDR3 spans 15 residues. Trimming took off 1 base at V and 2 bases at J, with 9 bases between the two ends. DNA for the CDR3: TGCGCCAGCAGCCAAGGGACGGGTACCAAAAACATTCAGTACTTC. Translating gives CASSQGTGTKNIQYF.

This clonotype showed up just a few times. The chain combines TRBV11-2 with TRBJ1-1, with D hard to call. Germline V gene sequence: CDR1 SGHAT, CDR2 FQNNGV. Trimming left V 3 bases short and J 1 base short, with 6 bases between. There are 13 residues in the CDR3. CDR3 sequence reads: CASSFLWNTEAFF. The CDR3 region has the DNA TGTGCCAGCAGCTTCCTATGGAACACTGAAGCTTTCTTT. The entire variable domain, with the rest obtained from reference TRBV11-2 and TRBJ1-1, is as follows: EAGVAQSPRYKIIEKRQSVAFWCNPISGHATLYWYQQILGQGPKLLIQFQNNGVVDDSQLPKDRFSAERLKGVDSTLKIQPAKLEDSAVYLCASSFLWNTEAFFGQGTRLTVV.

In the case of this clonotype: A single base separates this from a much larger clone, so it may be a read error. The chain employs TRBV7-9 and TRBJ2-1, with 7 bases identical to TRBD2. This CDR3 region has 18 residues. Germline assignment: CDR1 SEHNR and CDR2 FQNEAQ (reference sequence). In DNA, the CDR3 is TGTGCCAACAGCTTAGCTAGTGGTGGGGCGGGAGCGACCAATGAGCAGTTCTTC. Its translation is CANSLASGGAGATNEQFF.

The chain is built from TRBV2 and TRBJ1-5, with D tentatively TRBD1 (6 bases). This CDR3 is 15 amino acids long. Trimming took 6 bases from V and 5 from J, leaving 17 bases between them. From germline, CDR1 is SNHLY and CDR2 FYNNEI. DNA for the CDR3: TGTGCCAGCAGCCTCGGGTGGGGGCGATATCAGCCCCAGCATTTT. This codes for CASSLGWGRYQPQHF. Drawing the rest from reference TRBV2 and TRBJ1-5, the complete variable domain is EPEVTQTPSHQVTQMGQEVILRCVPISNHLYFYWYRQILGQKVEFLVSFYNNEISEKSEIFDDQFSVERPDGSNFTLKIRSTKLEDSAMYFCASSLGWGRYQPQHFGDGTRLSIL.

This clonotype was seen repeatedly, ten times or more. The chain joins TRBV18 to TRBJ1-2; TRBD1 matches 7 bases. Germline-derived CDR1 and CDR2 are KGHSH and LQKENI. The CDR3 sequence is 13 residues long. Trimming took 3 bases from V and 8 from J; bases not matched to a gene: 6. In DNA form, the CDR3 reads TGTGCCAGCTCACCGGGACAGAGTATGGGCTACACCTTC. Its translation: CASSPGQSMGYTF.

CDR3 residues: CASSQADRVLNSPLHF. The CDR3 DNA sequence: TGCGCCAGCAGCCAGGCGGACAGGGTCCTTAATTCACCCCTCCACTTT. V usage is TRBV4-1 and J usage is TRBJ1-6, with 8 bases matching TRBD1. The V gene end was trimmed by 3 bases and the J gene end by 6 bases; junction bases not matched to a gene: 7. The germline CDR1 and CDR2 sequences are MGHRA and YSYEKL. There are 16 residues in the CDR3.

This clonotype came up a few times. This chain joins TRBV7-6 and TRBJ1-3; TRBD1 aligns across 7 bases. The CDR3 consists of 16 residues. After removal of 3 bases from V and 6 bases from J, the junction contained 11 bases not matched to a gene. CDR1 SGHVS and CDR2 FNYEAQ come from the germline V gene. The chain's CDR3 is CASSLGPGTAVNTIYF. The CDR3 nucleotides read TGTGCCAGCAGCTTGGGACCCGGGACAGCGGTAAACACCATATATTTT.

The chain is built from TRBV3-1 and TRBJ1-1; D remains ambiguous. Trimming shortened V by 2 bases and J by 3 bases, and 10 bases separated the two germline ends. Germline CDR1 is LGHDT and CDR2 is YNNKEL (reference sequence). The CDR3 spans 14 residues. CDR3 residues: CASSQMGMDTEAFF. The CDR3 nucleotides are TGTGCCAGCAGCCAAATGGGGATGGACACTGAAGCTTTCTTT.

This clonotype was seen a few times. V and J are TRBV4-2 and TRBJ2-1, with 14 bases matching TRBD2. After removal of 4 bases from V and 10 bases from J, the junction contained 6 bases not matched to a gene. The CDR3 sequence is 15 residues long. Germline V CDR1 and CDR2: LGHNA, YNFKEQ. CDR3 in amino acids: CASSPGTSGSREQFF. In DNA, the CDR3 is TGTGCCAGCAGCCCAGGGACTAGCGGGAGTAGGGAGCAGTTCTTC.

This clonotype was detected only a few times. The V and J genes are TRBV2 and TRBJ1-5, with 7 bases lining up with TRBD1. V dropped 6 bases and J dropped 3; count of bases not matched to a gene: 8. CDR3 length: 15 residues. The germline gives CDR1 SNHLY, CDR2 FYNNEI. CDR3 bases: TGTGCCAGCAGGGATGACAGGGCGCCCAATCAGCCCCAGCATTTT. Translation gives CASRDDRAPNQPQHF.

This clonotype was detected many times. The chain uses TRBV20-1 and TRBJ2-6, with D perhaps matching TRBD2 (6 bases). CDR1 is DFQATT and CDR2 is SNEGSKA in the germline V gene (reference sequence). This CDR3 has 15 residues. Trimming pared 2 bases from V and 3 bases from J, leaving 11 bases between. CDR3: CSARSEGFGANVLTF. Written as DNA, the CDR3 is TGCAGTGCTAGATCGGAGGGGTTTGGGGCCAACGTCCTGACTTTC.

This clonotype was picked up many times. The rearrangement links TRBV6-6 to TRBJ2-7; 9 nucleotides align to TRBD1. Germline V gene data show CDR1 as MNHNY and CDR2 as SVGAGI (reference sequence). The CDR3 extends over 16 amino acids. Losses at the gene ends were 1 base for V and 2 bases for J; bases not matched to a gene: 6. The CDR3 bases are TGTGCCAGCAGTTACTGGGGGACAGGGAAAACCTACGAGCAGTACTTC. It is translated as CASSYWGTGKTYEQYF.

This clonotype was seen many times. The rearrangement links TRBV20-1 to TRBJ1-5; a possible D gene is TRBD1 (6 bases). The CDR3 has 15 residues. Trimming removed 6 bases at V and 6 bases at J, with 21 bases between. Germline V gives CDR1 DFQATT, CDR2 SNEGSKA (reference sequence). DNA of the CDR3: TGCAGTGCCCGCACTTCGGGGGCAATCGGTCAGCCCCAGCATTTT. The encoded protein is CSARTSGAIGQPQHF.

Ten or more counts support this clonotype. V gene TRBV11-3 combines with J gene TRBJ2-1, with D uncertain. CDR3 length: 13 amino acids. Deletions cut 1 base from V and 7 bases from J, with 8 bases between. Germline-derived CDR1 and CDR2 are SGHNT and YENEEA. CDR3 protein: CASSLGPENEQFF. The CDR3 nucleotides are TGTGCCAGCAGCTTAGGACCGGAGAATGAGCAGTTCTTC.

The chain couples TRBV5-6 to TRBJ2-2, with D possibly being TRBD1 (6 bases). This CDR3 has 13 residues. The germline V gene encodes CDR1 SGHDT and CDR2 YYEEEE. The V end was cut by 5 bases, the J end by 6 bases, with 11 bases between. CDR3 sequence reads: CASSLQGSGELFF. The CDR3 DNA follows: TGTGCCAGCAGTTTACAGGGTTCCGGGGAGCTGTTTTTT.

Many counts were recorded for this clonotype. This rearrangement joins TRBV20-1 to TRBJ2-7, with TRBD2 as a possible D gene (6 bases). Germline CDR1 is DFQATT and CDR2 is SNEGSKA (reference sequence). The CDR3 runs 14 residues. The germline V and J ends were trimmed by 3 bases and 0 bases, with 12 bases remaining between them. The CDR3 protein is CSARERVFSYEQYF. CDR3 in DNA: TGCAGTGCTAGGGAGCGGGTGTTCTCCTACGAGCAGTACTTC.

In this sample, this clonotype turned up many times. J is TRBJ1-1 and V is TRBV20-1; D may be TRBD1 (6 bases). Germline CDR1 DFQATT, CDR2 SNEGSKA (reference sequence). Trimming took 3 bases from V and 4 from J, leaving 12 bases between them. This CDR3 contains 13 residues. In nucleotides, the CDR3 is TGCAGTGCTAGGGAAGGGGGTCGCACTGAAGCTTTCTTT. Translating gives CSAREGGRTEAFF.

V gene TRBV6-1 combines with J gene TRBJ1-6; TRBD1 matches at 8 bases. This CDR3 is 14 amino acids long. V lost 5 bases, J lost 12 bases, and 9 bases stayed unmatched. CDR1 is MNHNS and CDR2 is SASEGT in the germline V gene. The CDR3: CASSPGQGVLPLHF. Written as DNA, the CDR3 is TGTGCCAGCAGTCCCGGACAGGGTGTTTTACCCCTCCACTTT.

This clonotype has only a few counts. This chain joins TRBV6-1 and TRBJ2-1; D not certain. The ends were cut back, 5 bases at V and 0 bases at J, with 17 bases in the middle. Per germline, CDR1 MNHNS and CDR2 SASEGT. This CDR3 has 17 amino acids. The CDR3 region has the DNA TGTGCCAGCAGTCCCCTCGGCCCCGCGAGCTCCTACAATGAGCAGTTCTTC. Its protein product is CASSPLGPASSYNEQFF.

V is TRBV20-1 and J is TRBJ1-1, with a possible D match to TRBD1 (5 bases). The germline V and J ends were trimmed by 5 bases and 11 bases, with 18 bases remaining between them. Germline CDR1 DFQATT, CDR2 SNEGSKA (reference sequence). CDR3 length: 12 amino acids. CDR3 nucleotides: TGCAGTGCTTACCGGCCCCCCGGGGGTGCTTTCTTT. Protein: CSAYRPPGGAFF.

This clonotype occurred many times. The chain has TRBV28 and TRBJ2-7, with TRBD1 matching 9 bases. This CDR3 comprises 14 residues. V gave up 6 bases and J gave up 4 bases; unmatched junction bases: 7. Germline CDR1 reads MDHEN; CDR2 reads SYDVKM. CDR3 in DNA: TGTGCCAGCAGAGGGACAGGGTTCTCGTACGAGCAGTACTTC. Its translation: CASRGTGFSYEQYF.

This clonotype was counted many times. The chain is built from TRBV27 and TRBJ1-1, with D maybe TRBD1 (5 bases). Germline V gene lookup returns CDR1 MNHEY and CDR2 SMNVEV (reference sequence). V lost 2 bases and J lost 5, with 12 bases in between. This CDR3 is built from 14 residues. CDR3 protein: CASSLTQGWTEAFF. CDR3 bases: TGTGCCAGCAGTTTAACCCAGGGTTGGACTGAAGCTTTCTTT.

The table lists this clonotype with many counts. V gene TRBV3-1 combines with J gene TRBJ1-1; unclear D gene. The CDR3 covers 14 residues. Germline loops: CDR1 LGHDT, CDR2 YNNKEL (reference sequence). The germline V and J ends were trimmed by 1 base and 4 bases, with 10 bases remaining between them. This chain's CDR3 is CASSQGGARTEAFF. The CDR3 DNA reads as TGTGCCAGCAGCCAAGGGGGAGCGCGCACTGAAGCTTTCTTT.

This clonotype was seen repeatedly, ten times or more. The genes are TRBV2 and TRBJ2-3, with TRBD2 identical over 7 bases. Germline V gene data show CDR1 as SNHLY and CDR2 as FYNNEI. Unmatched junction bases numbered 16, after V lost 5 bases and J lost 5 bases. CDR3 length: 17 amino acids. The CDR3 nucleotides are TGTGCCAGCAGTTCTGTTAGGTTCGGGACTACACTAGATACGCAGTATTTT. Translating gives CASSSVRFGTTLDTQYF.